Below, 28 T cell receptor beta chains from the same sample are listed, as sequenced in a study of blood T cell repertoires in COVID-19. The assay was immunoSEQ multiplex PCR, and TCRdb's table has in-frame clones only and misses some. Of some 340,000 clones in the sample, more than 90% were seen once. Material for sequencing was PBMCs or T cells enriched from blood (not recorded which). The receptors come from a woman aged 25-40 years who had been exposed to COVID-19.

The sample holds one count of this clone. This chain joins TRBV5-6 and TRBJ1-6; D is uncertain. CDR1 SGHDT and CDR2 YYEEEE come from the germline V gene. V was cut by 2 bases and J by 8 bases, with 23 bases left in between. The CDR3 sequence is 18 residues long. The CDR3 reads CASSFVYWEHGVDSPLHF. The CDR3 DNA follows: TGTGCCAGCAGCTTCGTGTATTGGGAACACGGGGTCGATTCACCCCTCCACTTT.

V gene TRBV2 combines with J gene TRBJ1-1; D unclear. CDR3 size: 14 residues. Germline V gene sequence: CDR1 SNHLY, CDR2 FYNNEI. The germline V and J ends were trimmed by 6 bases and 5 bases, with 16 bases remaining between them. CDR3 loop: CASSLAGMETEAFF. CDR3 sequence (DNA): TGTGCCAGCAGCCTAGCGGGGATGGAGACTGAAGCTTTCTTT. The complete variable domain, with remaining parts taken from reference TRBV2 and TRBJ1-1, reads EPEVTQTPSHQVTQMGQEVILRCVPISNHLYFYWYRQILGQKVEFLVSFYNNEISEKSEIFDDQFSVERPDGSNFTLKIRSTKLEDSAMYFCASSLAGMETEAFFGQGTRLTVV.

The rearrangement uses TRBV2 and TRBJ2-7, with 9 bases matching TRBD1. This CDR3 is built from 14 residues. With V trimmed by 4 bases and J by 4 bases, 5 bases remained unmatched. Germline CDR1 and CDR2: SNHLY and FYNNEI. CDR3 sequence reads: CASSADRGFYEQYF. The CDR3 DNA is TGTGCCAGCAGTGCGGACAGGGGTTTTTACGAGCAGTACTTC.

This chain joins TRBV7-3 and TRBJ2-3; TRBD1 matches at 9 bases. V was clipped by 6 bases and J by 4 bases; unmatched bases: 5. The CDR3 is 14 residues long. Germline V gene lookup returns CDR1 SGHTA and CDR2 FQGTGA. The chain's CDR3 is CASSRTGGADTQYF. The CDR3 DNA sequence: TGTGCCAGCAGTCGCACAGGGGGCGCAGATACGCAGTATTTT.

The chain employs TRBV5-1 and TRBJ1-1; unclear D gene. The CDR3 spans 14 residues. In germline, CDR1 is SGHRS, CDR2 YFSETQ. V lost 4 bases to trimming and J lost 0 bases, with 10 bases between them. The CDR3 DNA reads TGCGCCAGCAGCGCCCGACTGATGAACACTGAAGCTTTCTTT. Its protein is CASSARLMNTEAFF.

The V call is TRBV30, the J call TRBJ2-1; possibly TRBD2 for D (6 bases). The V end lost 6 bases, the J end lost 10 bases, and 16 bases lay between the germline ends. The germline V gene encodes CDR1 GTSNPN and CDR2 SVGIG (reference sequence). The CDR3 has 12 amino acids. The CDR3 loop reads CACICGGVEQFF. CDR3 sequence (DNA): TGTGCCTGCATCTGCGGCGGGGTAGAGCAGTTCTTC.

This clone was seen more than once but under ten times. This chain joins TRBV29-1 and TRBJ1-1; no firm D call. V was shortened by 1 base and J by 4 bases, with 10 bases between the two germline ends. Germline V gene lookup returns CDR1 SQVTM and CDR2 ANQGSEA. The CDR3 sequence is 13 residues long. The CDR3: CSVEGFRGTEAFF. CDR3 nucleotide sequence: TGCAGCGTTGAAGGCTTCCGGGGCACTGAAGCTTTCTTT. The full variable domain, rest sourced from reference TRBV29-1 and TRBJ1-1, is SAVISQKPSRDICQRGTSLTIQCQVDSQVTMMFWYRQQPGQSLTLIATANQGSEATYESGFVIDKFPISRPNLTFSTLTVSNMSPEDSSIYLCSVEGFRGTEAFFGQGTRLTVV.

For the CDR3, the DNA is TGTGCCAGCTCACCACCTGTAGCGATAAGGAACACTGAAGCTTTCTTT. This codes for CASSPPVAIRNTEAFF. This chain uses TRBV18 with TRBJ1-1; D is unresolved. This CDR3 comprises 16 residues. Trimming took off 0 bases at V and 1 base at J, with 12 bases between the two ends. Germline V gene lookup returns CDR1 KGHSH and CDR2 LQKENI.

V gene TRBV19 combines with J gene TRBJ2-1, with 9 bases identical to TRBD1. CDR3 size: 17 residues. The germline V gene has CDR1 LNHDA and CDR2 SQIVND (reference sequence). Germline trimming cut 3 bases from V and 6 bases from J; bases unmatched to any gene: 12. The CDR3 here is CASSMRPRDRAPNEQFF. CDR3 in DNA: TGTGCCAGTAGTATGCGTCCTCGGGACAGGGCGCCCAATGAGCAGTTCTTC.

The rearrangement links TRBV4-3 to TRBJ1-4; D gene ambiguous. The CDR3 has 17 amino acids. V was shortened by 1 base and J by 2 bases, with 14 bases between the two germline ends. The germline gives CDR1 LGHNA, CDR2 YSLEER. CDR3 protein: CASSQGAGKHTNEKLFF. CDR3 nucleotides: TGCGCCAGCAGCCAAGGGGCAGGAAAACACACTAATGAAAAACTGTTTTTT.

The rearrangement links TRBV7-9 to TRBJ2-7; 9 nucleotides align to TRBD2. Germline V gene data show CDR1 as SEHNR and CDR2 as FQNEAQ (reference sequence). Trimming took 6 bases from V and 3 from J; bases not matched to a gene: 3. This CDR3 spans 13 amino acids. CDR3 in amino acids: CASRQTSGYEQYF. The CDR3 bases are TGTGCCAGCAGGCAGACTAGCGGCTACGAGCAGTACTTC.

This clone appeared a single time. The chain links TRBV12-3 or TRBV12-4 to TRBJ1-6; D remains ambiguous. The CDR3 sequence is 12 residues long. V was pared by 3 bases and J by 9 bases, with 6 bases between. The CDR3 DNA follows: TGTGCCAGCAGTTTGGTCGGTTCACCCCTCCACTTT. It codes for CASSLVGSPLHF.

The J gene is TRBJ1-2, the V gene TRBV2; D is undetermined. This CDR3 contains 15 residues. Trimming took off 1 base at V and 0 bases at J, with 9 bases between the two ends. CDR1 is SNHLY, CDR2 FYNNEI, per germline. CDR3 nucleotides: TGTGCCAGCAGTGAAGGGCGGGCATCTAACTATGGCTACACCTTC. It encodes CASSEGRASNYGYTF.

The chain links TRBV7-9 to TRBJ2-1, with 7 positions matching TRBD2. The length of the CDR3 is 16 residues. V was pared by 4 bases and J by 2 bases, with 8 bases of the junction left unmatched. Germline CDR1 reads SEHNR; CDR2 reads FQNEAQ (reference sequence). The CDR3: CASSSFSSGAYNEQFF. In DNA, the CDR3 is TGTGCCAGCAGCTCATTCTCCAGCGGGGCCTACAATGAGCAGTTCTTC.

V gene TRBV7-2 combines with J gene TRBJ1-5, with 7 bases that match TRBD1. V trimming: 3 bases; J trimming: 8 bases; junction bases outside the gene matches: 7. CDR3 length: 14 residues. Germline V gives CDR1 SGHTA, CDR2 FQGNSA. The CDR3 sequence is CASSLTGSGEPQHF. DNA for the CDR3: TGTGCCAGCAGCTTGACAGGGTCCGGAGAGCCCCAGCATTTT. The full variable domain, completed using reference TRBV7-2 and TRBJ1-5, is GAGVSQSPSNKVTEKGKDVELRCDPISGHTALYWYRQSLGQGLEFLIYFQGNSAPDKSGLPSDRFSAERTGGSVSTLTIQRTQQEDSAVYLCASSLTGSGEPQHFGDGTRLSIL.

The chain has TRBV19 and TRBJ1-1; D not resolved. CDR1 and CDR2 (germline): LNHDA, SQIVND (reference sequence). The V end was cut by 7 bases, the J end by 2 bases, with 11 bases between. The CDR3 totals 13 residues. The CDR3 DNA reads TGTGCCAGTACACTATCGGCCAACACTGAAGCTTTCTTT. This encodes CASTLSANTEAFF.

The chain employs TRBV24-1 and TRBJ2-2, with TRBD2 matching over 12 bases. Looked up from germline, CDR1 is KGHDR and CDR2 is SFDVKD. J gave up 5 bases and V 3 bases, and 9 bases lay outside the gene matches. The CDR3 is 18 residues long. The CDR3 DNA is TGTGCCACCAGTGATCCCCGCTCTAGCGGGGGGGATACCGGGGAGCTGTTTTTT. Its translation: CATSDPRSSGGDTGELFF.

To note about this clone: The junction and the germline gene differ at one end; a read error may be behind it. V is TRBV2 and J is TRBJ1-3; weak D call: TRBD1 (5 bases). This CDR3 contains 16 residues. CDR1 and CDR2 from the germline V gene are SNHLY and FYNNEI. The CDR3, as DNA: TGTGCCGGCAGTGAGGTACTGACCAGGGCTGGAAACACCATATATTTT. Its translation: CAGSEVLTRAGNTIYF.

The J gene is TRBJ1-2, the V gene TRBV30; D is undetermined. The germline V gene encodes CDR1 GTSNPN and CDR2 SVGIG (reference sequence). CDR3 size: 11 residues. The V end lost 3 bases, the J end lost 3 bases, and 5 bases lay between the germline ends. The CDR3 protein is CAWSPDYGYTF. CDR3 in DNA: TGTGCCTGGAGCCCGGACTATGGCTACACCTTC.

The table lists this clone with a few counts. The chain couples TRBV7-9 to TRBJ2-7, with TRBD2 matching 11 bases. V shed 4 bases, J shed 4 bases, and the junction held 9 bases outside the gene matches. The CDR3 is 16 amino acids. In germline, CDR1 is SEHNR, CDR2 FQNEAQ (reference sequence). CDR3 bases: TGTGCCAGCAGCTCCCTAAGACTAGCGGGGTGGTACGAGCAGTACTTC. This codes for CASSSLRLAGWYEQYF.

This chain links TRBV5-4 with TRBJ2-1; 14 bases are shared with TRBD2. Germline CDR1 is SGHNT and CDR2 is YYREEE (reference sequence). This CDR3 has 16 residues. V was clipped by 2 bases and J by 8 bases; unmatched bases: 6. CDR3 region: CASSLGPGLAGDEQFF. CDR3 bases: TGTGCCAGCAGCTTAGGACCGGGACTAGCGGGGGATGAGCAGTTCTTC.

The CDR3 sequence: CASSPTTGGAGANVLTF. Written as DNA, the CDR3 is TGCGCCAGCAGCCCTACGACAGGGGGCGCTGGGGCCAACGTCCTGACTTTC. The chain has TRBV5-1 and TRBJ2-6; 10 nucleotides align to TRBD1. The V gene's germline CDR1 is SGHRS and CDR2 YFSETQ. Trimming at V came to 4 bases and at J to 2 bases, leaving 6 bases not matched to a gene. CDR3 length: 17 residues.

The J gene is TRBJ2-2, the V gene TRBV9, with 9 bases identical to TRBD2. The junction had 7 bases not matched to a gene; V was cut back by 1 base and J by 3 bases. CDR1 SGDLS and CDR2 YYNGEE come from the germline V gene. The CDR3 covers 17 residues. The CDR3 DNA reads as TGTGCCAGCAGCGTAAAACTAGCGGGCCTACACACCGGGGAGCTGTTTTTT. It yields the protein CASSVKLAGLHTGELFF.

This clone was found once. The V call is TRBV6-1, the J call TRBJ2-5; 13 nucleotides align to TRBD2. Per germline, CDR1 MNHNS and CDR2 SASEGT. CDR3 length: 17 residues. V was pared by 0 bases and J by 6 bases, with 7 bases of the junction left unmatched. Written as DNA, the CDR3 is TGTGCCAGCAGTGAAGCCGTTACTAGCGGGGGGGTGAAGACCCAGTACTTC. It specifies CASSEAVTSGGVKTQYF.

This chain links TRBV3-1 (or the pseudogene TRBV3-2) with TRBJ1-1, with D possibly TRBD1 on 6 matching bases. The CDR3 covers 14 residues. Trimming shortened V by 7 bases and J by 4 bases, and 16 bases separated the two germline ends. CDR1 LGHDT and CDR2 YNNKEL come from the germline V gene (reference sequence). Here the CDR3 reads CASIASGGGTEAFF. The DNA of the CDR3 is TGTGCCAGCATCGCTTCGGGGGGCGGCACTGAAGCTTTCTTT.

The CDR3 region is CASSFRGTGEKLFF. CDR3 in DNA: TGTGCCAGCAGCTTCCGCGGGACAGGGGAAAAACTGTTTTTT. The J gene is TRBJ1-4, the V gene TRBV2; 9 positions match TRBD1. The germline CDR1 and CDR2 sequences are SNHLY and FYNNEI. The V segment lost 6 bases and the J segment 8 bases; nucleotides outside the gene matches: 7. This CDR3 contains 14 residues.

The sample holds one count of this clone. The CDR3 loop is CASGGAGMGQETQYF. The CDR3 nucleotides read TGTGCCAGCGGAGGGGCAGGGATGGGGCAAGAGACCCAGTACTTC. The J gene is TRBJ2-5, the V gene TRBV6-5; TRBD2 might be the D (6 bases). V lost 8 bases and J lost 2, with 18 bases in between. This CDR3 has 15 residues. Germline-derived CDR1 and CDR2 are MNHEY and SVGAGI.

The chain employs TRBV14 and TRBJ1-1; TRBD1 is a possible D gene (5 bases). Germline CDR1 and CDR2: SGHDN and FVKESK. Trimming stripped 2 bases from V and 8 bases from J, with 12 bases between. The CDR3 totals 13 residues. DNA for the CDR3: TGTGCCAGCAGCCAAAGCATGGGGCAGGAAGCTTTCTTT. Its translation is CASSQSMGQEAFF.